These T cell receptor beta chains were read from a single sample in a study of shared clonotypes between healthy human individuals. Some clones are missing from TCRdb's copy, which holds only in-frame ones; the method was immunoSEQ multiplex PCR. The sample has fewer than 1.6 million clones, approximately 98.5% seen once. The sample taken for sequencing was naive CD4+ T cells sorted from blood. The receptors originated from a man in his thirties or forties in good health. CDR3s include the opening cysteine and the closing phenylalanine or tryptophan. Fields, in order: J gene, clone size, V gene, D gene, CDR3 protein, CDR3 DNA. D genes are given only for firm matches. Clone sizes are given selectively: once, few, many, or a class where the clone is expanded.

j_call: TRBJ2-1
clone_size: NA
v_call: TRBV7-2
d_call: TRBD2
cdr3_aa: CASSLDGGANEQFF
cdr3_nt: TGTGCCAGCAGCTTAGACGGGGGGGCTAATGAGCAGTTCTTC

j_call: TRBJ2-3
clone_size: NA
v_call: TRBV7-8
d_call: TRBD2
cdr3_aa: CASSKTSGRITDTQYF
cdr3_nt: TGTGCCAGCAGCAAGACTAGCGGGAGGATAACAGATACGCAGTATTTT

j_call: TRBJ1-4
clone_size: NA
v_call: TRBV7-6
d_call: TRBD1
cdr3_aa: CASSLSGGRREKLFF
cdr3_nt: TGTGCCAGCAGCCTATCAGGGGGCCGTCGTGAAAAACTGTTTTTT

j_call: TRBJ2-7
clone_size: NA
v_call: TRBV6-5
d_call: NA
cdr3_aa: CASSYSSFKYEQYF
cdr3_nt: TGTGCCAGCAGTTACTCGAGTTTTAAATACGAGCAGTACTTC

j_call: TRBJ2-6
clone_size: NA
v_call: TRBV9
d_call: NA
cdr3_aa: CASYREGANVLTF
cdr3_nt: TGTGCCAGCTACCGGGAGGGGGCCAACGTCCTGACTTTC

j_call: TRBJ2-7
clone_size: NA
v_call: TRBV19
d_call: NA
cdr3_aa: CASSIEAGTYEQYF
cdr3_nt: TGTGCCAGTAGTATTGAGGCAGGGACCTACGAGCAGTACTTC

j_call: TRBJ2-2
clone_size: once
v_call: TRBV11-2
d_call: NA
cdr3_aa: CASSRGRGGTGELFF
cdr3_nt: TGTGCCAGCAGCCGGGGCAGGGGAGGCACCGGGGAGCTGTTTTTT

j_call: TRBJ2-1
clone_size: NA
v_call: TRBV11-2
d_call: NA
cdr3_aa: CASSPAWTLRYNEQFF
cdr3_nt: TGTGCCAGCAGCCCGGCGTGGACCCTCCGGTACAATGAGCAGTTCTTC

j_call: TRBJ2-1
clone_size: NA
v_call: TRBV19
d_call: TRBD1
cdr3_aa: CASRTGQGVPYNEQFF
cdr3_nt: TGTGCCAGTAGGACAGGACAGGGGGTTCCCTACAATGAGCAGTTCTTC

j_call: TRBJ2-1
clone_size: NA
v_call: TRBV7-2
d_call: TRBD2
cdr3_aa: CASRALLAGGPVF
cdr3_nt: TGTGCCAGCAGAGCGCTCCTAGCGGGAGGGCCAGTCTTC

j_call: TRBJ1-1
clone_size: once
v_call: TRBV5-1
d_call: NA
cdr3_aa: CASIPDSQGEAFF
cdr3_nt: TGCGCCAGCATTCCGGACAGTCAAGGTGAAGCTTTCTTT

j_call: TRBJ2-2
clone_size: NA
v_call: TRBV18
d_call: NA
cdr3_aa: CASSPLQAATGELFF
cdr3_nt: TGTGCCAGCTCACCTTTGCAGGCGGCGACCGGGGAGCTGTTTTTT

j_call: TRBJ2-1
clone_size: NA
v_call: TRBV4-1
d_call: NA
cdr3_aa: CASSQFGFSDKYNEQFF
cdr3_nt: TGCGCCAGCAGCCAATTTGGGTTTAGCGATAAATACAATGAGCAGTTCTTC

j_call: TRBJ2-2
clone_size: NA
v_call: TRBV5-4
d_call: NA
cdr3_aa: CASTAWANTGELFF
cdr3_nt: TGTGCCAGCACCGCATGGGCGAACACCGGGGAGCTGTTTTTT

j_call: TRBJ1-2
clone_size: NA
v_call: TRBV28
d_call: NA
cdr3_aa: CASRGNYGYTF
cdr3_nt: TGTGCCAGCAGAGGGAACTATGGCTACACCTTC

j_call: TRBJ2-7
clone_size: NA
v_call: TRBV15
d_call: TRBD2
cdr3_aa: CATSRAFRGGNEQYF
cdr3_nt: TGTGCCACCAGCAGAGCTTTTCGGGGGGGAAATGAGCAGTACTTC

j_call: TRBJ2-7
clone_size: once
v_call: TRBV7-2
d_call: NA
cdr3_aa: CASSLAQVAYEQYF
cdr3_nt: TGTGCCAGCAGCTTAGCGCAGGTAGCCTACGAGCAGTACTTC

j_call: TRBJ2-2
clone_size: NA
v_call: TRBV18
d_call: NA
cdr3_aa: CASSPLNLPVAGELFF
cdr3_nt: TGTGCCAGCTCACCACTCAACCTCCCTGTGGCCGGGGAGCTGTTTTTT

j_call: TRBJ2-2
clone_size: NA
v_call: TRBV5-8
d_call: NA
cdr3_aa: CASSPDTPSTGELFF
cdr3_nt: TGTGCCAGCAGCCCGGACACCCCGAGCACCGGGGAGCTGTTTTTT

j_call: TRBJ2-7
clone_size: NA
v_call: TRBV5-1
d_call: NA
cdr3_aa: CASSLEPKSSYEQYF
cdr3_nt: TGCGCCAGCAGCTTGGAGCCCAAGAGCTCCTACGAGCAGTACTTC

j_call: TRBJ2-7
clone_size: NA
v_call: TRBV2
d_call: NA
cdr3_aa: CASGDYEQYF
cdr3_nt: TGTGCCAGCGGGGATTACGAGCAGTACTTC

j_call: TRBJ2-1
clone_size: NA
v_call: TRBV14
d_call: NA
cdr3_aa: CASSQMAQGGYNEQFF
cdr3_nt: TGTGCCAGCAGCCAAATGGCCCAGGGGGGATACAATGAGCAGTTCTTC

j_call: TRBJ1-2
clone_size: NA
v_call: TRBV15
d_call: TRBD1
cdr3_aa: CATSRKGQGVGFFF
cdr3_nt: TGTGCCACCAGCAGAAAGGGACAGGGGGTCGGCTTCTTCTTC

j_call: TRBJ2-5
clone_size: NA
v_call: TRBV13
d_call: NA
cdr3_aa: CASILAAGNETQYF
cdr3_nt: TGTGCCAGCATCCTTGCGGCGGGAAATGAGACCCAGTACTTC

j_call: TRBJ2-3
clone_size: NA
v_call: TRBV14
d_call: NA
cdr3_aa: CASSQGWGVTDTQYF
cdr3_nt: TGTGCCAGCAGCCAAGGGTGGGGTGTCACAGATACGCAGTATTTT

j_call: TRBJ2-5
clone_size: NA
v_call: TRBV5-6
d_call: NA
cdr3_aa: CASSYVAGGETQYF
cdr3_nt: TGTGCCAGCAGCTATGTAGCCGGGGGAGAGACCCAGTACTTC

j_call: TRBJ2-7
clone_size: NA
v_call: TRBV11-2
d_call: NA
cdr3_aa: CASAGSLGYEQYF
cdr3_nt: TGTGCCAGCGCTGGGTCTCTGGGCTACGAGCAGTACTTC

j_call: TRBJ2-3
clone_size: once
v_call: TRBV20-1
d_call: NA
cdr3_aa: CSAGRVDTQYF
cdr3_nt: TGCAGTGCGGGACGGGTAGATACGCAGTATTTT

j_call: TRBJ2-1
clone_size: NA
v_call: TRBV12-5
d_call: NA
cdr3_aa: CASGLSGVYNEQFF
cdr3_nt: TGTGCTAGTGGTTTGAGCGGAGTTTACAATGAGCAGTTCTTC

j_call: TRBJ2-3
clone_size: NA
v_call: TRBV19
d_call: TRBD1
cdr3_aa: CASSVGQGVGDTQYF
cdr3_nt: TGTGCCAGCAGTGTAGGACAGGGGGTGGGAGATACGCAGTATTTT

j_call: TRBJ2-2
clone_size: NA
v_call: TRBV4-3
d_call: TRBD1
cdr3_aa: CASSQDRTGDTGELFF
cdr3_nt: TGCGCCAGCAGCCAAGACCGGACAGGGGACACCGGGGAGCTGTTTTTT

j_call: TRBJ2-7
clone_size: NA
v_call: TRBV29-1
d_call: TRBD1
cdr3_aa: CSVIRGYEQYF
cdr3_nt: TGCAGCGTCATCAGGGGGTACGAGCAGTACTTC

j_call: TRBJ2-7
clone_size: NA
v_call: TRBV7-9
d_call: TRBD1
cdr3_aa: CASSSGQGSAYEQYF
cdr3_nt: TGTGCCAGCAGCTCAGGACAGGGTAGCGCCTACGAGCAGTACTTC

j_call: TRBJ2-3
clone_size: NA
v_call: TRBV28
d_call: TRBD2
cdr3_aa: CASSFPTSGEYTDTQYF
cdr3_nt: TGTGCCAGCAGTTTCCCGACTAGCGGAGAATACACAGATACGCAGTATTTT

j_call: TRBJ2-5
clone_size: NA
v_call: TRBV18
d_call: TRBD2
cdr3_aa: CASSRGTSDQETQYF
cdr3_nt: TGTGCCAGCTCGCGAGGGACTAGCGACCAAGAGACCCAGTACTTC

j_call: TRBJ1-2
clone_size: NA
v_call: TRBV10-1
d_call: TRBD1
cdr3_aa: CASSATGGYGYTF
cdr3_nt: TGCGCCAGCAGTGCTACAGGGGGGTATGGCTACACCTTC

j_call: TRBJ1-1
clone_size: once
v_call: TRBV5-1
d_call: NA
cdr3_aa: CASSPTGPNTEAFF
cdr3_nt: TGCGCCAGCAGCCCCACCGGGCCAAACACTGAAGCTTTCTTT

j_call: TRBJ2-3
clone_size: NA
v_call: TRBV29-1
d_call: NA
cdr3_aa: CSVGGQGGSDTQYF
cdr3_nt: TGCAGCGTTGGAGGACAGGGAGGGTCAGATACGCAGTATTTT

j_call: TRBJ1-1
clone_size: NA
v_call: TRBV6-4
d_call: NA
cdr3_aa: CASSASVYGTEAFF
cdr3_nt: TGTGCCAGCAGTGCCAGCGTTTATGGAACTGAAGCTTTCTTT

j_call: TRBJ2-7
clone_size: NA
v_call: TRBV7-2
d_call: TRBD2
cdr3_aa: CASSLSGRAYEQYF
cdr3_nt: TGTGCCAGCAGCTTGAGCGGGAGGGCCTACGAGCAGTACTTC

j_call: TRBJ1-2
clone_size: NA
v_call: TRBV18
d_call: NA
cdr3_aa: CASSPYRQLTTYGYTF
cdr3_nt: TGTGCCAGCTCACCCTACAGACAGCTGACGACCTATGGCTACACCTTC

j_call: TRBJ2-2
clone_size: NA
v_call: TRBV7-7
d_call: TRBD2
cdr3_aa: CASSRTSVEGGELFF
cdr3_nt: TGTGCTAGCAGCCGGACTAGCGTCGAGGGCGGGGAGCTGTTTTTT

j_call: TRBJ2-1
clone_size: NA
v_call: TRBV27
d_call: TRBD2
cdr3_aa: CASSLTSGTLSYNEQFF
cdr3_nt: TGTGCCAGCAGTTTAACTAGCGGAACCCTCTCCTACAATGAGCAGTTCTTC

j_call: TRBJ1-1
clone_size: NA
v_call: TRBV25-1
d_call: NA
cdr3_aa: CASSEYRVNTEAFF
cdr3_nt: TGTGCCAGCAGTGAGTACAGGGTGAACACTGAAGCTTTCTTT

j_call: TRBJ1-3
clone_size: NA
v_call: TRBV5-1
d_call: NA
cdr3_aa: CASSLDGTSGNTIYF
cdr3_nt: TGCGCCAGCAGCTTGGACGGAACCTCTGGAAACACCATATATTTT

j_call: TRBJ1-2
clone_size: NA
v_call: TRBV6-6
d_call: TRBD1
cdr3_aa: CASSYPRDRDGYTF
cdr3_nt: TGTGCCAGCAGTTACCCCCGGGACAGGGATGGCTACACCTTC

j_call: TRBJ1-5
clone_size: NA
v_call: TRBV18
d_call: NA
cdr3_aa: CASSLDRRDQPQHF
cdr3_nt: TGTGCCAGCTCCCTCGACCGGAGGGATCAGCCCCAGCATTTT